This entry concerns a single T cell receptor (beta chain). No cognate antigen has been identified for it. Per-base quality was not reported, and no clone a single base away is much larger than it. The germline V gene encodes CDR1 SGHNT and CDR2 YYREEE (reference sequence). V is cut by 3 bases and J by 3 bases, and the space between the germline ends is 12 bases. Inclusive of the bounding cysteine and phenylalanine, the CDR3 is 14 residues long. Only CDR3 DNA remains: 42 bases, in frame from the first base. This record belongs to a study of graft-versus-host responses after intestinal transplantation (dated by TCRdb to the early 2020s). At the level of the whole study: The transplants that recipients got were multivisceral, liver-intestinal, or isolated intestinal. Anti-thymocyte globulin induction was given to all recipients, followed by maintenance tacrolimus and steroids for two to four years. After intestinal transplantation, graft-versus-host and host-versus-graft alloreactive T cell clones were followed in the graft, circulation and bone marrow using bulk TCR-beta CDR3 sequencing. To identify alloreactive clones, pre-transplant mixed lymphocyte reaction products were sequenced and then compared with unstimulated pre-transplant donor and recipient T cells. The cohort enrolled approximately 24 intestinal transplant recipients, one of whom was a retransplant, and a few patients without pretransplant specimens were excluded. A peak of at least 4% donor T cells among recipient peripheral blood mononuclear cells was the definition used for donor T cell macrochimerism. Instead of going to the commercial service, samples from a few later patients were sequenced in-house on an Illumina MiSeq and processed with MiXCR.

Libraries were constructed by the immunoSEQ multiplex PCR assay. For most patients, genomic DNA was isolated with the Qiagen DNeasy Blood and Tissue Kit and shipped frozen to Adaptive Biotechnologies for TCR sequencing. Adaptive Biotechnologies carried out high-throughput TCR-beta CDR3 sequencing of genomic DNA for most patients. Regarding the original processing steps: TCR sequencing data for some 17 patients were retrieved from Adaptive's ImmunoSEQ software; a few other patients were processed with MiXCR and VDJtools. To correct CD4 versus CD8 sorting errors, sequences present in both subsets at a frequency ratio below 5:1 were removed. CDR3 nucleotide sequences shared by donor and recipient were removed because the origin of these sequences could not be assigned. To count as alloreactive, a clone needed at least 2-fold expansion over unstimulated cells and a minimum CFSE-low frequency of 0.002% (template counts) or 0.001% (read counts). Clones were considered mappable if detected in sequenced pre-transplant spleen, lymph node, or MLR CFSE-low populations of the donor or recipient. The cumulative frequency of alloreactive clones was calculated as a percentage of all sequences, weighted by copy number. What TCRdb holds here is the immuneACCESS table cut down to in-frame rearrangements. Part of the clones is not present; checked against another copy, under half of the missing clones reflect an unresolved V gene, and the others are unexplained. The V and J calls and the clone size are those of that table, but D and trimming were determined from the DNA. Present in this sample are 95,000 to 110,000 clones, about 88% of which were seen just once. Of the sample, 0.7% to 0.9% falls within the top ten clones.

Broader findings and caveats from the paper: The conclusions were limited by the relatively low number and heterogeneity of the intestinal transplant patients. Early after transplant, peak levels of circulating GvH clones were associated with declines in HvG clones. In patients with donor T cell macrochimerism, the allografts had high GvH to HvG T cell clonal ratios. GvH clones turned up in recipient bone marrow, with some appearing earlier in ileal mucosa or blood, a pattern consistent with an intestinal mucosal origin.

Taken with the paper, the label for time point translates to: cells obtained before transplantation from donor or recipient. CD3+CD4+ and CD3+CD8+ populations were FACS-sorted from unstimulated pre-transplant donor and recipient cells taken from spleen or lymph nodes. The receptor was derived from a human donor who received an intestinal transplant. The V gene is TRBV5-4 and the J gene is TRBJ2-5; possibly the D gene is TRBD2, per 7 matching bases. Sequences were derived from unstimulated CD4+ T cells sorted from spleen or lymph node cells, sampled before intestinal transplant. The CDR3 here reads CASSWGGGEETQYF. The sequenced DNA is TGTGCCAGCAGCTGGGGGGGCGGGGAAGAGACCCAGTACTTC.